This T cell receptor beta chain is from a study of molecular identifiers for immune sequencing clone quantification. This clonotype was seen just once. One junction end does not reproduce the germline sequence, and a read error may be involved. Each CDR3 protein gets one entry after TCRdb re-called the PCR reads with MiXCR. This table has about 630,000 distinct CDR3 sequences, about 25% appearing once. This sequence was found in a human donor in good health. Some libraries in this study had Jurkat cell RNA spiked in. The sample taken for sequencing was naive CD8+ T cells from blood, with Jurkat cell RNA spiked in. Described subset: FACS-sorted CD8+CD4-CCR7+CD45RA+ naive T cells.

The chain's CDR3 is CASSHRTGGNTGAFF. In nucleotides, the CDR3 is TGCGCCAGCAGCCACCGAACAGGAGGAAACACTGGAGCTTTCTTT. The rearrangement uses TRBV5-1 and TRBJ1-1; D perhaps matches TRBD1 (5 bases). Germline assignment: CDR1 SGHRS and CDR2 YFSETQ. The CDR3 runs 15 residues. Full variable domain (rest looked up from reference TRBV5-1 and TRBJ1-1): KAGVTQTPRYLIKTRGQQVTLSCSPISGHRSVSWYQQTPGQGLQFLFEYFSETQRNKGNFPGRFSGRQFSNSRSEMNVSTLELGDSALYLCASSHRTGGNTGAFFGQGTRLTVV.